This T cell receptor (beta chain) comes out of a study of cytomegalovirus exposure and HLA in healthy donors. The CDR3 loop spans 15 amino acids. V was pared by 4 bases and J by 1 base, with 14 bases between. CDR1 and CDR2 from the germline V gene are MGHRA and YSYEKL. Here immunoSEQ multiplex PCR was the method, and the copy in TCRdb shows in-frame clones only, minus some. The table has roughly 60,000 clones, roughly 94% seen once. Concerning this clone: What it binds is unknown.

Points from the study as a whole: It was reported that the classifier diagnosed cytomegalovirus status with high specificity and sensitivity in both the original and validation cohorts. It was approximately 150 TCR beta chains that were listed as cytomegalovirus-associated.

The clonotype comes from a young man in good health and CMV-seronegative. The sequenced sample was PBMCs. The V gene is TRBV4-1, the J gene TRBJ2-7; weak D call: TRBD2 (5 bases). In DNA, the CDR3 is TGCGCCAGCAGCCCCGGGATTTTGAGGTCCTACGAGCAGTACTTC. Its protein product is CASSPGILRSYEQYF.